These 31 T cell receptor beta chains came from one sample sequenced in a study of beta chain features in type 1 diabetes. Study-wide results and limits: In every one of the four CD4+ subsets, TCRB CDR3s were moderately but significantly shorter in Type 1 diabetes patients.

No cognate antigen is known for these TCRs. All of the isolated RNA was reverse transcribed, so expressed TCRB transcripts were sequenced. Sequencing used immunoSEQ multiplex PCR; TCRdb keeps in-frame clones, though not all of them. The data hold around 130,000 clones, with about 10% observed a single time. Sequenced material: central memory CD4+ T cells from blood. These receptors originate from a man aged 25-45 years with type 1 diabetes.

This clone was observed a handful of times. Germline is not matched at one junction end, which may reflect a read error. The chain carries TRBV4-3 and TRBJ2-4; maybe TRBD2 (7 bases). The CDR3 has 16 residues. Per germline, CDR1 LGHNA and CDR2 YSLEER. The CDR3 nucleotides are TGCGCCAGCAGCCAAGTTTATGGGGGGGCCAGAAACATTCAGTACTTC. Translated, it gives CASSQVYGGARNIQYF.

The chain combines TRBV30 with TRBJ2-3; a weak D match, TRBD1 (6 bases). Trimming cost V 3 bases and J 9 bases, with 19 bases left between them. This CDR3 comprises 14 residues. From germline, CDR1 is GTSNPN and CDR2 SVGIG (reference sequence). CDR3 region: CAWSRGSSPETQYF. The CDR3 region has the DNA TGTGCCTGGAGCAGGGGCTCCTCCCCGGAGACGCAGTATTTT.

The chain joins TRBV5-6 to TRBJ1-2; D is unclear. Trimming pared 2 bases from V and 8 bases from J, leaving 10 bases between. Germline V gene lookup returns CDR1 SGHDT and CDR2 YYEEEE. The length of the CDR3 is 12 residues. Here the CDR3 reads CASSFSRTGYTF. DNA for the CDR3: TGTGCCAGCAGCTTTAGCAGAACGGGCTACACCTTC.

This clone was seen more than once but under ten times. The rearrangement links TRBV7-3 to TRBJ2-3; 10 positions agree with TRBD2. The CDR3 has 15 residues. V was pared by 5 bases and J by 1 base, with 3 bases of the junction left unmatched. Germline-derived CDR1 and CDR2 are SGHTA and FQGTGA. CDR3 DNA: TGTGCCAGCAGCACCGGACTAGCGGGCACAGATACGCAGTATTTT. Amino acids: CASSTGLAGTDTQYF.

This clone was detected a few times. DNA for the CDR3: TGTGCCAGCAGCTTTAGCGGAGGGTACCAAGAGACCCAGTACTTC. Translated, it gives CASSFSGGYQETQYF. The gene calls are TRBV11-2 and TRBJ2-5, with D perhaps TRBD2 (6 bases). The CDR3 consists of 15 residues. Trimming stripped 3 bases from V and 0 bases from J, with 11 bases between. Germline loops: CDR1 SGHAT, CDR2 FQNNGV.

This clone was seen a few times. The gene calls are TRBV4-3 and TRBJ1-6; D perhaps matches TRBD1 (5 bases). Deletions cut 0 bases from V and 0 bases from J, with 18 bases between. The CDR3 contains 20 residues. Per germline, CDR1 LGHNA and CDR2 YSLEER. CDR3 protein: CASSQDLSQGRSSYNSPLHF. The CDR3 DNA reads TGCGCCAGCAGCCAAGATCTTAGTCAGGGCAGAAGCTCCTATAATTCACCCCTCCACTTT.

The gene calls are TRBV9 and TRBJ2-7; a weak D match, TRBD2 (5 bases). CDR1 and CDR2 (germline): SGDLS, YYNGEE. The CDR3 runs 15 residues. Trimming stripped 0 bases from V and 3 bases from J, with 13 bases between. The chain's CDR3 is CASSVGGSENYEQYF. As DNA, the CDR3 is TGTGCCAGCAGCGTAGGGGGTAGCGAGAACTACGAGCAGTACTTC.

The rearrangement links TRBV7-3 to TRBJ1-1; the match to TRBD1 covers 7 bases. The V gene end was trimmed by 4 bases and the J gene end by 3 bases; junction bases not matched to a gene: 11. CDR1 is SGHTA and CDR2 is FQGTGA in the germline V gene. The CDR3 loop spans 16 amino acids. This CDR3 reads CASSSRRGLGDTEAFF. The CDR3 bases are TGTGCCAGCAGCTCACGTAGGGGGCTGGGGGACACTGAAGCTTTCTTT. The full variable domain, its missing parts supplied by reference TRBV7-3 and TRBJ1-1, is GAGVSQTPSNKVTEKGKYVELRCDPISGHTALYWYRQSLGQGPEFLIYFQGTGAADDSGLPNDRFFAVRPEGSVSTLKIQRTERGDSAVYLCASSSRRGLGDTEAFFGQGTRLTVV.

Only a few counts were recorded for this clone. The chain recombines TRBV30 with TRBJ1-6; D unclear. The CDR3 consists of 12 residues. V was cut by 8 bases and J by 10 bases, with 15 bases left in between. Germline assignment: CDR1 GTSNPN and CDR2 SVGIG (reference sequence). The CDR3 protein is CAVGYPGSPLHF. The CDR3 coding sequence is TGTGCCGTGGGTTACCCGGGATCACCCCTCCACTTT. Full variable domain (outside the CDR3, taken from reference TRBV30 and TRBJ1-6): SQTIHQWPATLVQPVGSPLSLECTVEGTSNPNLYWYRQAAGRGLQLLFYSVGIGQISSEVPQNLSASRPQDRQFILSSKKLLLSDSGFYLCAVGYPGSPLHFGNGTRLTVT.

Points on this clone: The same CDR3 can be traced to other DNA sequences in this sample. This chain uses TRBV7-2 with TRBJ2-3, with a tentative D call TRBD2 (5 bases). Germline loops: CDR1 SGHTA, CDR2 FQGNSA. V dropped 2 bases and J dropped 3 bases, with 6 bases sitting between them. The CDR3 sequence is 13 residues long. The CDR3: CASSLSGTDTQYF. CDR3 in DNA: TGTGCCAGCAGCTTAAGCGGAACAGATACGCAGTATTTT.

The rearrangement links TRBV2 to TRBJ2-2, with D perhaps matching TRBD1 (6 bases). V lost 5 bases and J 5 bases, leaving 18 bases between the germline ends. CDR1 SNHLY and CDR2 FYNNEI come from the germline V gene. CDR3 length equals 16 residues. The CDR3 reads CASSTTWGTPTGELFF. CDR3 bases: TGTGCCAGCAGTACCACGTGGGGGACACCAACCGGGGAGCTGTTTTTT. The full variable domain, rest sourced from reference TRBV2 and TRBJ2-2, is EPEVTQTPSHQVTQMGQEVILRCVPISNHLYFYWYRQILGQKVEFLVSFYNNEISEKSEIFDDQFSVERPDGSNFTLKIRSTKLEDSAMYFCASSTTWGTPTGELFFGEGSRLTVL.

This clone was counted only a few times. CDR3 sequence reads: CASSGLYEETQYF. CDR3 DNA sequence: TGTGCCAGCAGTGGACTCTACGAGGAGACCCAGTACTTC. This sequence joins TRBV25-1 and TRBJ2-5; D not resolved. Germline values: CDR1 MGHDK, CDR2 SYGVNS. V dropped 4 bases and J dropped 5 bases, with 11 bases sitting between them. The CDR3 has 13 amino acids. The full variable domain, in which reference TRBV25-1 and TRBJ2-5 provide the parts outside the CDR3, is EADIYQTPRYLVIGTGKKITLECSQTMGHDKMYWYQQDPGMELHLIHYSYGVNSTEKGDLSSESTVSRIRTEHFPLTLESARPSHTSQYLCASSGLYEETQYFGPGTRLLVL.

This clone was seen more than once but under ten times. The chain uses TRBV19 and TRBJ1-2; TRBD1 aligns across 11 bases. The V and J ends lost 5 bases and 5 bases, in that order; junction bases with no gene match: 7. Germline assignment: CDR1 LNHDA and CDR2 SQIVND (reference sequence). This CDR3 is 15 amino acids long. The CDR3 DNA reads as TGTGCCAGTAGTGTTCGGACAGGGGGCCAATATGGCTACACCTTC. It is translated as CASSVRTGGQYGYTF.

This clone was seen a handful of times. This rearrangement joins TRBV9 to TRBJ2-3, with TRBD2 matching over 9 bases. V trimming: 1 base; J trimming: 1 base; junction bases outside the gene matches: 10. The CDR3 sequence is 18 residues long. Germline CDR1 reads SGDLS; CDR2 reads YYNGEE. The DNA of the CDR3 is TGTGCCAGCAGCGTAACTCTGTCGGCGGGGGGGGGCACAGATACGCAGTATTTT. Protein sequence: CASSVTLSAGGGTDTQYF.

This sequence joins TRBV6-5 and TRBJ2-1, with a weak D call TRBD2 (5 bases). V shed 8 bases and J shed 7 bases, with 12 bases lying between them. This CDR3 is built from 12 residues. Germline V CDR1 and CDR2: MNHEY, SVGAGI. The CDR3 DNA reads TGTGCCAGCTCGACCGTAGCGAATGAGCAGTTCTTC. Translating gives CASSTVANEQFF.

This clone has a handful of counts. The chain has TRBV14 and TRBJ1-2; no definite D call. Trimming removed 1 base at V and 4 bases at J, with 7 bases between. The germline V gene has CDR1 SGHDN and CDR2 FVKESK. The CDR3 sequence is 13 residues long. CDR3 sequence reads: CASSQVPGYGYTF. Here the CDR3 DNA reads TGTGCCAGCAGCCAAGTCCCCGGCTATGGCTACACCTTC.

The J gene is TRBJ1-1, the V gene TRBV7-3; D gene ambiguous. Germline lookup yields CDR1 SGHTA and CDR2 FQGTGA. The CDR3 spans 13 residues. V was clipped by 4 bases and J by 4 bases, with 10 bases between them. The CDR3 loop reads CASSSLVATEAFF. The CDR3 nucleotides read TGTGCCAGCAGCTCTCTGGTGGCCACTGAAGCTTTCTTT.

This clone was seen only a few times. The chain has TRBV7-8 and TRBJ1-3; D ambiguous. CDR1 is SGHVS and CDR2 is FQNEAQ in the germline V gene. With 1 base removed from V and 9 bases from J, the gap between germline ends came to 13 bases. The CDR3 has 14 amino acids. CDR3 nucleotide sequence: TGTGCCAGCAGCTTAGTCGGCAGTGAGGGCACCATATATTTT. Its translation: CASSLVGSEGTIYF.

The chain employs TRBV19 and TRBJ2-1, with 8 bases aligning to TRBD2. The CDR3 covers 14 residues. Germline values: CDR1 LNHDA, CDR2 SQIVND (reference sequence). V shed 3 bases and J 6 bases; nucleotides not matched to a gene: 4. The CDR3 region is CASSIWTSSNEQFF. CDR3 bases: TGTGCCAGTAGTATCTGGACTAGCAGCAATGAGCAGTTCTTC.

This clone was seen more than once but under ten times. Here the CDR3 DNA reads TGTGCCAGCAGCCCCCATTATGAGCAGTTCTTC. Translation gives CASSPHYEQFF. This chain uses TRBV11-2 with TRBJ2-1; D is uncertain. V lost 5 bases and J lost 8, with 7 bases in between. The CDR3 spans 11 residues. Germline V gene lookup returns CDR1 SGHAT and CDR2 FQNNGV. Combining the CDR3 with reference TRBV11-2 and TRBJ2-1 gives the whole variable domain EAGVAQSPRYKIIEKRQSVAFWCNPISGHATLYWYQQILGQGPKLLIQFQNNGVVDDSQLPKDRFSAERLKGVDSTLKIQPAKLEDSAVYLCASSPHYEQFFGPGTRLTVL.

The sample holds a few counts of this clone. The CDR3 reads CASSAAGEGGTPQHF. DNA of the CDR3: TGTGCCAGCAGCGCCGCCGGGGAGGGGGGCACGCCCCAGCATTTT. The chain combines TRBV11-3 with TRBJ1-5; D is perhaps TRBD1 (6 bases). Germline V gene lookup returns CDR1 SGHNT and CDR2 YENEEA. The CDR3 totals 15 residues. The ends were cut back, 5 bases at V and 9 bases at J, with 20 bases in the middle.

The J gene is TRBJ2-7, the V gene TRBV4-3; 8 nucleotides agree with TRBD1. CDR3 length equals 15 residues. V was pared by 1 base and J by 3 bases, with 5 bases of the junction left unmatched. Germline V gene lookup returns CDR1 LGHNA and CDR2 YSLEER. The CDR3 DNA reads TGCGCCAGCAGCCAAGGGGGACAGGACATCTACGAGCAGTACTTC. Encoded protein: CASSQGGQDIYEQYF.

The CDR3 reads CASSPRGGGIYGYTF. In DNA, the CDR3 is TGTGCCAGCAGCCCCCGGGGTGGGGGCATCTATGGCTACACCTTC. The chain carries TRBV7-2 and TRBJ1-2; D perhaps matches TRBD1 (6 bases). V dropped 5 bases and J dropped 4 bases, with 17 bases sitting between them. Germline CDR1 is SGHTA and CDR2 is FQGNSA. The CDR3 totals 15 residues.

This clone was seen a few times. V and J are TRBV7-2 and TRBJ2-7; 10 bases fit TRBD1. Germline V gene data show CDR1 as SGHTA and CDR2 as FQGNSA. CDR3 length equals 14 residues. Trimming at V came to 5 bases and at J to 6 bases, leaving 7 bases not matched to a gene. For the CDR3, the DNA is TGTGCCAGCAGCACTGGACAGGGGGTCGGCGAGCAGTACTTC. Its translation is CASSTGQGVGEQYF.

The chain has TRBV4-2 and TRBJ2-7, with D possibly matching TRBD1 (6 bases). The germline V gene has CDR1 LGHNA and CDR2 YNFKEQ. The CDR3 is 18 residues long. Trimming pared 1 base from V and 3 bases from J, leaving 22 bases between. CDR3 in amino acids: CASSQGTQGEAGHYEQYF. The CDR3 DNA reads TGTGCCAGCAGCCAAGGGACACAGGGAGAAGCAGGACACTACGAGCAGTACTTC.

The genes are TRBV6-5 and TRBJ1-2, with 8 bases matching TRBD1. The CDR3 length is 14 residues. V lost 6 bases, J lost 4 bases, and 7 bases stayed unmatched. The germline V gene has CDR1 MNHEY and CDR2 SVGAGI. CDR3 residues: CASRSGTGLYGYTF. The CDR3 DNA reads TGTGCCAGCAGGTCCGGGACAGGCCTCTATGGCTACACCTTC.

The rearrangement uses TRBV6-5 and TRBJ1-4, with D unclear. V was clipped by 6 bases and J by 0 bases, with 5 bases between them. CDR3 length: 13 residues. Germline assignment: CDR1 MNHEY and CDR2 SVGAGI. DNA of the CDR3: TGTGCCAGCAGGACTGCAACTAATGAAAAACTGTTTTTT. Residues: CASRTATNEKLFF.

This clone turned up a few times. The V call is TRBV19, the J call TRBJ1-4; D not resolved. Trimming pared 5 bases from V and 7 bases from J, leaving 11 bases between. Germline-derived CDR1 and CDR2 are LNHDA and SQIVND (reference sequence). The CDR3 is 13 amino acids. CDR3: CASSVTVREKLFF. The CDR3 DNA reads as TGTGCCAGTAGTGTCACGGTTCGTGAAAAACTGTTTTTT.

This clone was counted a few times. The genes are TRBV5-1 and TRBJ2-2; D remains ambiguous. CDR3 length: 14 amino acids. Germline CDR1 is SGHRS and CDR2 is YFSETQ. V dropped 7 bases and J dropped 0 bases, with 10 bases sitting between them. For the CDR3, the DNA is TGCGCCAGCTCGGTCGCGACGAACACCGGGGAGCTGTTTTTT. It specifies CASSVATNTGELFF.

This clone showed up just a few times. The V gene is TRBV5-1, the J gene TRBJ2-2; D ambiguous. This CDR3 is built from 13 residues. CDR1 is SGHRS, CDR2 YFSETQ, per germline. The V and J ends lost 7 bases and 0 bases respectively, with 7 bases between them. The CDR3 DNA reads TGCGCCAGCGAGGAGACGAACACCGGGGAGCTGTTTTTT. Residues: CASEETNTGELFF.

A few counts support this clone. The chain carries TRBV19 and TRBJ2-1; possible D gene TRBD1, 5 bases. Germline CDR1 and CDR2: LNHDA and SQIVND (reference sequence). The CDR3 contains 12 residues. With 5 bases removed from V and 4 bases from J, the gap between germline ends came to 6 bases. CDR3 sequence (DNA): TGTGCCAGTAGTCAGGGTTACAATGAGCAGTTCTTC. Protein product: CASSQGYNEQFF.